This is a list of T cell receptor beta chains from one sample in a study of blood T cell repertoires in COVID-19. Data came from immunoSEQ multiplex PCR; TCRdb stores just in-frame clones and leaves some out. The repertoire has fewer than 95,000 clones, 88% of them found once; the top ten carry more than 4.5%. Sequenced sample: peripheral blood. These receptors were collected from a woman of 80 years or more with acute or convalescent COVID-19. The CDR3 runs from the conserved cysteine through the conserved F or W. Each record gives: V gene, CDR3 protein.

TRBV4-1	CASSQDRGQGYEQYF
TRBV9	CASSARGAEAFF
TRBV19	CASSIHEGAVKEKLFF
TRBV15	CATSRGRTGVGQETQYF
TRBV7-9	CASSYSGRASYEQYF
TRBV6-6	CASSYSRSGGDEQYF
TRBV5-1	CASSKGDREDTEAFF
TRBV10-1	CASSESGHYNEQFF
TRBV5-1	CASSLAQGLNGYTF
TRBV15	CATSRDGDGGRAEAFF
TRBV3-1/TRBV3-2	CASSQAGQGFGQPQHF
TRBV6-6	CASSSWGGNYGYTF
TRBV11-2	CASRSRGENYGYTF
TRBV19	CASSIKDGRASNEQFF
TRBV10-2	CASSVGGGQPQHF
TRBV5-6	CASSSDRGLEQYF
TRBV2	CASSENSGGYYNEQFF
TRBV5-6	CASSLLTGTGQETQYF
TRBV18	CASSRAGDNQPQHF
TRBV18	CASSPGDTEQFF
TRBV6-1	CASSELYSLNSPLHF
TRBV19	CASSPGPTYEQYF
TRBV30	CAWSGDRVIKPLHF
TRBV2	CASSSGSSSYEQYF
TRBV10-3	CAISEGGLAGVSGTDTQYF
TRBV11-2	CASSFGGQTEAFF
TRBV6-5	CASSRQGAMPDTQYF
TRBV7-2	CASSYLGTGAFF